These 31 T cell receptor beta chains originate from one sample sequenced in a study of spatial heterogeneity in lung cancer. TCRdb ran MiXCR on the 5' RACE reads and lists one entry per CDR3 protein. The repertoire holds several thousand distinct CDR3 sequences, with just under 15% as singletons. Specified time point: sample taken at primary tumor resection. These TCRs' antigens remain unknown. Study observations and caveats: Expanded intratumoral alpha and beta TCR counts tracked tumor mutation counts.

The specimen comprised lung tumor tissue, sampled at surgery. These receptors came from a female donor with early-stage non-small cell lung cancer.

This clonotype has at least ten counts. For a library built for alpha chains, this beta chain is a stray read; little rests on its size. Written as DNA, the CDR3 is TGTGCCAGCAGCTTGGGGGGGCCCGGGACAGGAACTGAAGCTTTCTTT. Translating gives CASSLGGPGTGTEAFF. The chain joins TRBV7-2 to TRBJ1-1; TRBD1 matches 8 bases. Germline assignment: CDR1 SGHTA and CDR2 FQGNSA. The CDR3 contains 16 residues. The V gene end was trimmed by 3 bases and the J gene end by 5 bases; junction bases not matched to a gene: 11. Using reference TRBV7-2 and TRBJ1-1 for the parts outside the CDR3, the full variable domain is GAGVSQSPSNKVTEKGKDVELRCDPISGHTALYWYRQSLGQGLEFLIYFQGNSAPDKSGLPSDRFSAERTGGSVSTLTIQRTQQEDSAVYLCASSLGGPGTGTEAFFGQGTRLTVV.

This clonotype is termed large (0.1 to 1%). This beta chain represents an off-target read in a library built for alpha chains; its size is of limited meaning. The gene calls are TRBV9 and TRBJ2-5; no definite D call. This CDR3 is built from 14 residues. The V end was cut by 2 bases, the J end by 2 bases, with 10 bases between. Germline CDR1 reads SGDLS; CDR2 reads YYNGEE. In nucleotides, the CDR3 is TGTGCCAGCAGCGTGTCGGCGGTACAAGAGACCCAGTACTTC. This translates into CASSVSAVQETQYF.

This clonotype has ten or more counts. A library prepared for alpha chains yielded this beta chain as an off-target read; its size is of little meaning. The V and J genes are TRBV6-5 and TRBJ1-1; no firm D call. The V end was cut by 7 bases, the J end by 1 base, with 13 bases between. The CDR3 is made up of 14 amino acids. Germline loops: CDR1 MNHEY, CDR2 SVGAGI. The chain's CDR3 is CASTKPYGNTEAFF. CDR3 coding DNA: TGTGCCAGCACTAAACCATATGGGAACACTGAAGCTTTCTTT.

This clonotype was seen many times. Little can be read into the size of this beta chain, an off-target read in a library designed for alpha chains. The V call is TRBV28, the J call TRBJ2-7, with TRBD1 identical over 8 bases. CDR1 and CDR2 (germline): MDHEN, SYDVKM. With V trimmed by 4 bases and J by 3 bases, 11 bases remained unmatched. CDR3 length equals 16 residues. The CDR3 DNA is TGTGCCAGCAGTTCCCCTAGCCCCGGACAGGGCTACGAGCAGTACTTC. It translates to CASSSPSPGQGYEQYF.

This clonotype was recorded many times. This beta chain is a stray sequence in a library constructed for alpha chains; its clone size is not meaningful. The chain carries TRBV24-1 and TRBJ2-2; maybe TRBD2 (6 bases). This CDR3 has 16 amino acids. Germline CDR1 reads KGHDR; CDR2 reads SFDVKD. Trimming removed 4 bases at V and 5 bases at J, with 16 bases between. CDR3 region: CATSDPLGGGTGELFF. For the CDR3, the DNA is TGTGCCACCAGTGACCCCCTCGGGGGTGGGACCGGGGAGCTGTTTTTT.

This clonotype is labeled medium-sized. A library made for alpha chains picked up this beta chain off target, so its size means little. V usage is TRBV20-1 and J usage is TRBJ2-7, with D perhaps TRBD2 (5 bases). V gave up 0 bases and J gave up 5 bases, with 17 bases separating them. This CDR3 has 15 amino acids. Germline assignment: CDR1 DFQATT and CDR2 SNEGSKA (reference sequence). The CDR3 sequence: CSARDSGSHPDEQYF. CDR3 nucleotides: TGCAGTGCTAGAGATTCGGGGTCCCACCCGGACGAGCAGTACTTC.

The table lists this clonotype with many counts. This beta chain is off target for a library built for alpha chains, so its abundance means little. CDR3 DNA: TGTGCCAGCAGCTCTGACCGGGAGATGGGCCAAGAGACCCAGTACTTC. It encodes CASSSDREMGQETQYF. The chain links TRBV28 to TRBJ2-5; D perhaps matches TRBD2 (6 bases). Germline V CDR1 and CDR2: MDHEN, SYDVKM. This CDR3 has 16 residues. Trimming left V 6 bases short and J 1 base short, with 18 bases between.

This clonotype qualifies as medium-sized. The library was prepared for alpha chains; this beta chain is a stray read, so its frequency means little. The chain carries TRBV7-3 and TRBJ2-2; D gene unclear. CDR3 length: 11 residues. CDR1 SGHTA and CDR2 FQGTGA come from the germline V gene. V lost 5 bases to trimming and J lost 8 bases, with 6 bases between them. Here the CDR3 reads CASSAGGELFF. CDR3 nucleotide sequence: TGTGCCAGCAGCGCTGGGGGGGAGCTGTTTTTT. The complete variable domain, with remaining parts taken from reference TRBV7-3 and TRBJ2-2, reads GAGVSQTPSNKVTEKGKYVELRCDPISGHTALYWYRQSLGQGPEFLIYFQGTGAADDSGLPNDRFFAVRPEGSVSTLKIQRTERGDSAVYLCASSAGGELFFGEGSRLTVL.

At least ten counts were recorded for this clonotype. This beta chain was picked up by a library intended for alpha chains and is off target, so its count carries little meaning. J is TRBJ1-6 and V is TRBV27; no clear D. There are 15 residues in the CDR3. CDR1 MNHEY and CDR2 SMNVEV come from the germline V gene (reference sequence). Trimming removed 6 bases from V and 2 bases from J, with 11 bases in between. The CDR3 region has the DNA TGTGCCAGCAGACGAGAGGGAACCTATAATTCACCCCTCCACTTT. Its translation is CASRREGTYNSPLHF.

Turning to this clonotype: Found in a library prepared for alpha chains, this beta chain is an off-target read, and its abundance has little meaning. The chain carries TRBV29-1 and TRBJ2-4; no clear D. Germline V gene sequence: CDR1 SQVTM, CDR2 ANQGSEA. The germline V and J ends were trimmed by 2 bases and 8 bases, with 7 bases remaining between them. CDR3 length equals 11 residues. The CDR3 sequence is CSVERWDIQYF. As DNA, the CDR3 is TGCAGCGTTGAACGCTGGGACATTCAGTACTTC.

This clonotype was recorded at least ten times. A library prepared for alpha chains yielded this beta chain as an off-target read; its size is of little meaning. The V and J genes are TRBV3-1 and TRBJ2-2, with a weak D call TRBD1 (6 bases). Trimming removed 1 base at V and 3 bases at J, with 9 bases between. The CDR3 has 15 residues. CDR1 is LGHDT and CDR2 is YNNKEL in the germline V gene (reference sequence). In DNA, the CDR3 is TGTGCCAGCAGCCAAGTCCAGGGGTACACCGGGGAGCTGTTTTTT. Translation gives CASSQVQGYTGELFF.

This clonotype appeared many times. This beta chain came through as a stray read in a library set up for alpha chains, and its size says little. CDR3 nucleotide sequence: TGCGCCAGCGGTAGCGGGGATGGCACAGATACGCAGTATTTT. This sequence encodes CASGSGDGTDTQYF. This chain uses TRBV5-1 with TRBJ2-3, with 8 bases aligning to TRBD2. Germline V CDR1 and CDR2: SGHRS, YFSETQ. This CDR3 spans 14 amino acids. The junction had 5 bases not matched to a gene; V was cut back by 7 bases and J by 1 base.

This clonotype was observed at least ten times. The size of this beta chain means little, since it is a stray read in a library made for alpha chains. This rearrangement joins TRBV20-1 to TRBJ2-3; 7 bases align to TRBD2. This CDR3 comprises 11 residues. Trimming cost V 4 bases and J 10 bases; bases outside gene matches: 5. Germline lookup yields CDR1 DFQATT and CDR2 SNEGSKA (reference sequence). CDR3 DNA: TGCAGTGCTACTAGACTAGCCCCGCAGTATTTT. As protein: CSATRLAPQYF.

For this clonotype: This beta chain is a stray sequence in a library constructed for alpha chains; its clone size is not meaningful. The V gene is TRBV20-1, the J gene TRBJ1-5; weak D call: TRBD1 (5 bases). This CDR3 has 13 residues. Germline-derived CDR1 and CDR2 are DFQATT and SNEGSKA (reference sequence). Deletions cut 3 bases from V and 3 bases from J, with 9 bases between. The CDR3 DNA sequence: TGCAGTGCTAGGGGACCGGTCAATCAGCCCCAGCATTTT. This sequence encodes CSARGPVNQPQHF.

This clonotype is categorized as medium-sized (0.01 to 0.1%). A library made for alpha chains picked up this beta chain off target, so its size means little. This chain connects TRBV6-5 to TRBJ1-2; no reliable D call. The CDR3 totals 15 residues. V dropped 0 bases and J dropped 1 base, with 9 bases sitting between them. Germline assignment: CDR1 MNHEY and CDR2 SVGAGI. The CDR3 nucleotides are TGTGCCAGCAGTTACTCGATTCAAAATAACTATGGCTACACCTTC. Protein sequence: CASSYSIQNNYGYTF.

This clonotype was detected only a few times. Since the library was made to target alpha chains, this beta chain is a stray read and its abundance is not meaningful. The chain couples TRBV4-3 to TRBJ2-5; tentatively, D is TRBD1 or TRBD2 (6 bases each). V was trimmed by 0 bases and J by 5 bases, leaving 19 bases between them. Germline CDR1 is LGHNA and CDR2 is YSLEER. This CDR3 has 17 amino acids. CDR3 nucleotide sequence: TGCGCCAGCAGCCAAGAAGGGGGACTGGGAGAAGTGGAGACCCAGTACTTC. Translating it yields CASSQEGGLGEVETQYF.

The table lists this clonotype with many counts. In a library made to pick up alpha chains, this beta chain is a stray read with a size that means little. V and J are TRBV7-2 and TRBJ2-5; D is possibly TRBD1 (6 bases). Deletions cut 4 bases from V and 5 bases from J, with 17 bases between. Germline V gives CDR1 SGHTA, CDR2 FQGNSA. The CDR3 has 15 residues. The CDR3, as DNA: TGTGCCAGCAGCTCCCGAAGGTCCCAGGGGGAGACCCAGTACTTC. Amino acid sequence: CASSSRRSQGETQYF.

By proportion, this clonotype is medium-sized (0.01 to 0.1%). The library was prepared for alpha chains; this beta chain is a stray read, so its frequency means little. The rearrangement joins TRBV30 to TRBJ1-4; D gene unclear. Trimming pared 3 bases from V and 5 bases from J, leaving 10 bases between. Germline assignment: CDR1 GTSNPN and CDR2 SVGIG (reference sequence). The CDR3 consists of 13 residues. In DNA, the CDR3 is TGTGCCTGGAGCGGAGGCCCGAATGAAAAACTGTTTTTT. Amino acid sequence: CAWSGGPNEKLFF.

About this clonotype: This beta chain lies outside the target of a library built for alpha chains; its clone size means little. CDR3 sequence: CASTETAWHEQYF. CDR3 in DNA: TGTGCCAGCACGGAGACAGCGTGGCACGAGCAGTACTTC. The rearrangement links TRBV11-2 to TRBJ2-7; D may be TRBD1 (5 bases). In germline, CDR1 is SGHAT, CDR2 FQNNGV. V lost 7 bases and J lost 5, with 15 bases in between. The CDR3 totals 13 residues. The full variable domain, with the rest looked up from reference TRBV11-2 and TRBJ2-7, is EAGVAQSPRYKIIEKRQSVAFWCNPISGHATLYWYQQILGQGPKLLIQFQNNGVVDDSQLPKDRFSAERLKGVDSTLKIQPAKLEDSAVYLCASTETAWHEQYFGPGTRLTVT.

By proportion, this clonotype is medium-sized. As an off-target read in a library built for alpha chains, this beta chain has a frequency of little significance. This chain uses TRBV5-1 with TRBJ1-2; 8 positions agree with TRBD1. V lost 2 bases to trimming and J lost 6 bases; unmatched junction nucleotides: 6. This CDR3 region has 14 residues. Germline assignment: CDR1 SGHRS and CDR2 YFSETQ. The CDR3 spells CASSFSQGEDGYTF. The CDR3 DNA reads TGCGCCAGCAGCTTCTCACAGGGGGAGGATGGCTACACCTTC. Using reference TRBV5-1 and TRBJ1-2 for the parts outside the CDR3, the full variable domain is KAGVTQTPRYLIKTRGQQVTLSCSPISGHRSVSWYQQTPGQGLQFLFEYFSETQRNKGNFPGRFSGRQFSNSRSEMNVSTLELGDSALYLCASSFSQGEDGYTFGSGTRLTVV.

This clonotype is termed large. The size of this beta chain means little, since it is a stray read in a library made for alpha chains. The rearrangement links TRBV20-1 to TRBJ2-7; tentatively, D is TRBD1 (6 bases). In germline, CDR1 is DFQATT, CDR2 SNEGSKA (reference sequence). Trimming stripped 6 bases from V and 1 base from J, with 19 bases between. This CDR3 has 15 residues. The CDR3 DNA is TGCAGTGCCCCCCCCGACGTGGGGGCGTCCTACGAGCAGTACTTC. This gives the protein CSAPPDVGASYEQYF.

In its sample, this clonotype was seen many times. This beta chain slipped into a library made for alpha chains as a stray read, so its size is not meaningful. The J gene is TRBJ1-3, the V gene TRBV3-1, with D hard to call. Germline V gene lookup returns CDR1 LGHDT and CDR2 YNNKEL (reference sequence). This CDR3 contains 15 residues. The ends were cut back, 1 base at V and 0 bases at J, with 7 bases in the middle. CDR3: CASSQGTRSGNTIYF. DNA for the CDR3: TGTGCCAGCAGCCAAGGAACCCGCTCTGGAAACACCATATATTTT.

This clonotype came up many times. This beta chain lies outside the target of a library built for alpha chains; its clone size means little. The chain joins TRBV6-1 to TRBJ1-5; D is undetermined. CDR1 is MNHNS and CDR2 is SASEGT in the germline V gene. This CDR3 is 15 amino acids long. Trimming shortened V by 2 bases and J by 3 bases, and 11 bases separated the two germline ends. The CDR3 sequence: CASSEIGRYNQPQHF. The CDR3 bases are TGTGCCAGCAGTGAAATAGGACGGTACAATCAGCCCCAGCATTTT.

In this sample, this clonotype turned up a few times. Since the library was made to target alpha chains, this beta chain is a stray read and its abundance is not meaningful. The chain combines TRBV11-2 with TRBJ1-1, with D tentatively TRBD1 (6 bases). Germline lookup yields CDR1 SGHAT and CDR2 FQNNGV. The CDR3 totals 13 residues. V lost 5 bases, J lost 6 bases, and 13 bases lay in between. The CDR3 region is CASSPWTVAEAFF. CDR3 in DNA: TGTGCCAGCAGCCCCTGGACAGTCGCTGAAGCTTTCTTT.

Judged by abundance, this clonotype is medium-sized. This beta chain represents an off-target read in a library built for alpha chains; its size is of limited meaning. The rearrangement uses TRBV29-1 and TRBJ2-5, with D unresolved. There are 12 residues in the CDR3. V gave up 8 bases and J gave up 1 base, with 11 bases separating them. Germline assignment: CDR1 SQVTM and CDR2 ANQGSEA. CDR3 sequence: CSTYRSQETQYF. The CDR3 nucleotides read TGCAGCACCTACAGATCCCAAGAGACCCAGTACTTC.

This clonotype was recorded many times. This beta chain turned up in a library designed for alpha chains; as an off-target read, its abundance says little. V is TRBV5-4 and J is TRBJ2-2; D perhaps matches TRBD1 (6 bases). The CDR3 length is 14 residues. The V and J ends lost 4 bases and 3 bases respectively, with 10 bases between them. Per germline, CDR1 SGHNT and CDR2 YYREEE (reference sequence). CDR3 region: CASSLGQDTGELFF. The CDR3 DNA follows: TGTGCCAGCAGCCTGGGACAAGACACCGGGGAGCTGTTTTTT.

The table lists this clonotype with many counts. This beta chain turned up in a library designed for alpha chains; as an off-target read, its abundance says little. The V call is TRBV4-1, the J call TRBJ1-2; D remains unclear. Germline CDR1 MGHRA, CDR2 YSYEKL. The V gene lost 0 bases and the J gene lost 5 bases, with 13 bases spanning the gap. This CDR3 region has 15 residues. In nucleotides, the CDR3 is TGCGCCAGCAGCCAAGATTCCCCAGTCTTTTATGGCTACACCTTC. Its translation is CASSQDSPVFYGYTF.

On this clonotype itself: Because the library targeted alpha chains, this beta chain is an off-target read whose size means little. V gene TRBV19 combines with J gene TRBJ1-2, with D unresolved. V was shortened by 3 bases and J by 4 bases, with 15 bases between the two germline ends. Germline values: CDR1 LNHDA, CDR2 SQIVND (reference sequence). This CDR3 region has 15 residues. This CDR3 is CASSMSAGPPYGYTF. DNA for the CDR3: TGTGCCAGTAGTATGTCGGCAGGCCCTCCCTATGGCTACACCTTC.

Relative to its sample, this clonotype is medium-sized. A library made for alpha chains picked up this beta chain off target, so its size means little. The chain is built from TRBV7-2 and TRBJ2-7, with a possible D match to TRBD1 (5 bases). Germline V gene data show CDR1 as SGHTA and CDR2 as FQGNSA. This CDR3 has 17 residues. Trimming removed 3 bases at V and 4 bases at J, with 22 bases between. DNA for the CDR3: TGTGCCAGCAGCTTGCCCCCAGGGAAAATCCTGACATACGAGCAGTACTTC. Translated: CASSLPPGKILTYEQYF.

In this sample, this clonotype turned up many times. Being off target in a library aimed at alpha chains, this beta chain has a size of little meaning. CDR3 region: CASSPPGTQYF. For the CDR3, the DNA is TGTGCCAGCAGTCCCCCGGGGACCCAGTACTTC. J is TRBJ2-5 and V is TRBV6-2 or TRBV6-3; no clear D. Germline lookup yields CDR1 MNHEY and CDR2 SVGEGT. This CDR3 is 11 amino acids long. Trimming cost V 5 bases and J 7 bases, with 8 bases left between them.

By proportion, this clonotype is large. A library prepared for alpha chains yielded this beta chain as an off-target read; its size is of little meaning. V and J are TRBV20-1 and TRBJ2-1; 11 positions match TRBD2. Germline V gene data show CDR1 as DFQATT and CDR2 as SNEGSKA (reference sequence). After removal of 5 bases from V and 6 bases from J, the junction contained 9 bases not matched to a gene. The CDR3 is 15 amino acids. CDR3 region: CSASMTSGVLNEQFF. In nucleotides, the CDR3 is TGCAGTGCTTCTATGACTAGCGGGGTCCTCAATGAGCAGTTCTTC.